Presented here are 28 T cell receptor beta chains from one specimen sequenced in a study of siplizumab effects on memory and regulatory T cells (dated by TCRdb to the late 2010s). Preparation of the library involved the immunoSEQ multiplex PCR assay. TCRdb re-hosts the immuneACCESS table, in-frame sequences only. Its copies lack some clones; in the studies checked, an unresolved V gene accounts for under half of them, and the cause for the rest is not known. A total of 50,000 to 55,000 clones appear in this sample, 95% to 98% of them only once. Under 0.7% of the sample is held by the ten biggest clonotypes. Sequenced: naive CD4+ T cells sorted from blood. The cell subset or site label, as the study defines it: unstimulated naive T cells. All receptors come from a human donor in good health.

V is TRBV19 and J is TRBJ2-1; TRBD2 agrees at 12 bases. With V trimmed by 6 bases and J by 9 bases, 6 bases remained unmatched. Germline lookup yields CDR1 LNHDA and CDR2 SQIVND (reference sequence). The CDR3 length is 14 residues. The DNA for the CDR3 is TGTGCCAGTAGGACTAGCGGGAGAAGTGTTGAGCAGTTCTTC. It translates to CASRTSGRSVEQFF.

The V and J genes are TRBV5-1 and TRBJ2-7; D not resolved. This CDR3 has 11 residues. Trimming shortened V by 2 bases and J by 7 bases, and 7 bases separated the two germline ends. Germline V gives CDR1 SGHRS, CDR2 YFSETQ. CDR3 DNA: TGCGCCAGCAGCTTATTGGGAGAGCAGTACTTC. Protein: CASSLLGEQYF.

This chain connects TRBV7-8 to TRBJ2-4; 8 bases line up with TRBD1. The junction had 6 bases not matched to a gene; V was cut back by 3 bases and J by 5 bases. This CDR3 region has 15 residues. Looked up from germline, CDR1 is SGHVS and CDR2 is FQNEAQ. The CDR3 region has the DNA TGTGCCAGCAGCTTTAGGGGGACAGGCCAAAACATTCAGTACTTC. It yields the protein CASSFRGTGQNIQYF.

The chain combines TRBV7-5 with TRBJ2-1. TRBV7-5 is classified as a pseudogene. The CDR3 totals 18 residues. The CDR3 nucleotides are TGTGTCAGAAGCCACCCTTTCGCGGGAGCAGGGGGCTACAATGAGCAGTTCTTC. Its translation is CVRSHPFAGAGGYNEQFF.

This chain uses TRBV18 with TRBJ1-1; D not certain. V lost 6 bases to trimming and J lost 4 bases, with 15 bases between them. This CDR3 contains 14 residues. CDR1 KGHSH and CDR2 LQKENI come from the germline V gene. This CDR3 reads CASSPATVGTEAFF. In DNA form, the CDR3 reads TGTGCCAGCTCCCCCGCCACCGTGGGCACTGAAGCTTTCTTT.

The J gene is TRBJ1-6, the V gene TRBV5-1; D remains unclear. Between the trimmed V and J ends, which lost 0 bases and 5 bases, there was a span of 9 bases. Germline V gene lookup returns CDR1 SGHRS and CDR2 YFSETQ. The CDR3 runs 15 residues. CDR3 bases: TGCGCCAGCAGCTTGGCCCTCGGAGATAATTCACCCCTCCACTTT. Translated, it gives CASSLALGDNSPLHF. Combining the CDR3 with reference TRBV5-1 and TRBJ1-6 gives the whole variable domain KAGVTQTPRYLIKTRGQQVTLSCSPISGHRSVSWYQQTPGQGLQFLFEYFSETQRNKGNFPGRFSGRQFSNSRSEMNVSTLELGDSALYLCASSLALGDNSPLHFGNGTRLTVT.

The J gene is TRBJ2-3, the V gene TRBV9; perhaps TRBD2 as D (5 bases). Per germline, CDR1 SGDLS and CDR2 YYNGEE. The CDR3 is 15 amino acids. V gave up 2 bases and J gave up 0 bases, with 10 bases separating them. The CDR3 nucleotides are TGTGCCAGCAGCGTGGGGAGAAGTAGCACAGATACGCAGTATTTT. Translating it yields CASSVGRSSTDTQYF.

The CDR3 here is CASSLELGDSGYTF. CDR3 DNA sequence: TGTGCCAGCAGCTTAGAGTTAGGGGACAGCGGCTACACCTTC. The rearrangement links TRBV7-9 to TRBJ1-2; TRBD1 matches 7 bases. CDR3 length: 14 amino acids. With 1 base clipped from V and 8 bases from J, the junction kept 7 bases outside the gene matches. Germline assignment: CDR1 SEHNR and CDR2 FQNEAQ (reference sequence).

The V gene is TRBV7-2, the J gene TRBJ2-3; D could derive from TRBD1 or TRBD2 (6 bases each). Germline V CDR1 and CDR2: SGHTA, FQGNSA. The CDR3 is 15 amino acids. The V end lost 1 base, the J end lost 3 bases, and 11 bases lay between the germline ends. The CDR3 is CASSLGGALTDTQYF. For the CDR3, the DNA is TGTGCCAGCAGCTTAGGGGGGGCGCTAACAGATACGCAGTATTTT.

The rearrangement joins TRBV5-1 to TRBJ2-7; 14 nucleotides match TRBD2. The CDR3 is 18 residues long. Germline V gene data show CDR1 as SGHRS and CDR2 as YFSETQ. V dropped 0 bases and J dropped 0; count of bases not matched to a gene: 5. CDR3 sequence (DNA): TGCGCCAGCAGCTTGGTTGGGACTAGCGGGAGTACCTCCTACGAGCAGTACTTC. It translates to CASSLVGTSGSTSYEQYF. Using reference TRBV5-1 and TRBJ2-7 for the parts outside the CDR3, the full variable domain is KAGVTQTPRYLIKTRGQQVTLSCSPISGHRSVSWYQQTPGQGLQFLFEYFSETQRNKGNFPGRFSGRQFSNSRSEMNVSTLELGDSALYLCASSLVGTSGSTSYEQYFGPGTRLTVT.

This chain joins TRBV18 and TRBJ1-2, with D perhaps matching TRBD1 (6 bases). V lost 4 bases and J lost 8, with 14 bases in between. The germline CDR1 and CDR2 sequences are KGHSH and LQKENI. The CDR3 is made up of 13 amino acids. The CDR3 DNA follows: TGTGCCAGCTCACATAACAGGGAGGGAGGCTACACCTTC. It is translated as CASSHNREGGYTF.

V is TRBV5-1 and J is TRBJ2-6; 12 positions agree with TRBD1. Germline values: CDR1 SGHRS, CDR2 YFSETQ. The CDR3 runs 16 residues. Trimming took 4 bases from V and 2 from J; bases not matched to a gene: 1. CDR3 coding DNA: TGCGCCAGCAGCCGGGACAGGGGGCCTGGGGCCAACGTCCTGACTTTC. Translated, it gives CASSRDRGPGANVLTF.

This clone was seen just once. CDR3 DNA sequence: TGTGCCAGCAGCTGGACTAGCGGGAAGGTACGGGTACTGAACACCGGGGAGCTGTTTTTT. It codes for CASSWTSGKVRVLNTGELFF. The rearrangement uses TRBV28 and TRBJ2-2; 12 nucleotides match TRBD2. The germline V gene encodes CDR1 MDHEN and CDR2 SYDVKM. The CDR3 is 20 residues long. J was trimmed by 1 base and V by 6 bases; bases with no gene match: 15.

The V gene is TRBV29-1, the J gene TRBJ2-2, with D hard to call. V was trimmed by 6 bases and J by 2 bases, leaving 4 bases between them. Germline values: CDR1 SQVTM, CDR2 ANQGSEA. CDR3 size: 11 residues. CDR3 protein: CSVFNTGELFF. CDR3 nucleotide sequence: TGCAGCGTCTTCAACACCGGGGAGCTGTTTTTT.

Note on this clone: This CDR3 is also generated by other DNA sequences in the sample. The rearrangement uses TRBV7-2 and TRBJ2-7; 12 nucleotides line up with TRBD1. The CDR3 has 15 residues. Trimming removed 7 bases from V and 7 bases from J; junction bases left unmatched: 11. Germline V gives CDR1 SGHTA, CDR2 FQGNSA. As DNA, the CDR3 is TGTGCCAGCAAAACAGGGGGACAGGGGGCGGGGGAGCAGTACTTC. This encodes CASKTGGQGAGEQYF.

The chain links TRBV6-5 to TRBJ1-4; unclear D gene. Trimming shortened V by 0 bases and J by 8 bases, and 4 bases separated the two germline ends. Germline V lookup: CDR1 MNHEY, CDR2 SVGAGI. The CDR3 is made up of 12 amino acids. CDR3 coding DNA: TGTGCCAGCAGTTACTCGGGCGAAAAACTGTTTTTT. Its translation: CASSYSGEKLFF.

The chain joins TRBV6-1 to TRBJ2-3; the match to TRBD2 covers 10 bases. Germline V gene sequence: CDR1 MNHNS, CDR2 SASEGT. V lost 4 bases to trimming and J lost 4 bases; unmatched junction nucleotides: 5. The CDR3 is 15 amino acids. CDR3 in DNA: TGTGCCAGCAGTGTCCAAGCGGGGGGGGCAGATACGCAGTATTTT. The encoded protein is CASSVQAGGADTQYF.

V gene TRBV7-2 combines with J gene TRBJ1-4; the D gene is possibly TRBD1 (6 bases). The CDR3 spans 15 residues. Germline assignment: CDR1 SGHTA and CDR2 FQGNSA. Deletions cut 2 bases from V and 2 bases from J, with 9 bases between. In DNA, the CDR3 is TGTGCCAGCAGCTTAAATACAGGGACTAATGAAAAACTGTTTTTT. Its protein product is CASSLNTGTNEKLFF.

The chain couples TRBV29-1 to TRBJ1-2, with D maybe TRBD1 (6 bases). This CDR3 has 10 residues. The germline V gene has CDR1 SQVTM and CDR2 ANQGSEA. The CDR3 nucleotides read TGCAGAGCAGGGGTTGGTGGCTACACCTTC. Translation: CRAGVGGYTF.

The J gene is TRBJ1-2, the V gene TRBV29-1; D gene uncertain. V lost 6 bases to trimming and J lost 8 bases, with 13 bases between them. CDR1 is SQVTM, CDR2 ANQGSEA, per germline. The CDR3 consists of 11 residues. CDR3 in amino acids: CSVGRSGGYTF. The CDR3 DNA reads as TGCAGCGTCGGACGGTCTGGCGGCTACACCTTC.

The chain carries TRBV5-5 and TRBJ2-5, with 7 bases fitting TRBD1. V dropped 4 bases and J dropped 3; count of bases not matched to a gene: 21. There are 19 residues in the CDR3. Germline CDR1 is SGHKS and CDR2 is YYEKEE (reference sequence). The CDR3 spells CASSILTGRVRRAKETQYF. The CDR3 nucleotides are TGTGCCAGCAGCATCCTGACAGGGCGAGTAAGGCGGGCGAAAGAGACCCAGTACTTC.

This rearrangement joins TRBV19 to TRBJ1-1; 9 nucleotides match TRBD1. The CDR3 is 16 residues long. CDR1 LNHDA and CDR2 SQIVND come from the germline V gene (reference sequence). V trimming: 1 base; J trimming: 4 bases; junction bases outside the gene matches: 7. CDR3 bases: TGTGCCAGTAGTATAGCCACCGGGACAGGGAGCACTGAAGCTTTCTTT. Translating gives CASSIATGTGSTEAFF.

The chain carries TRBV4-1 and TRBJ2-3, with D possibly TRBD2 on 6 matching bases. The V end lost 2 bases, the J end lost 1 base, and 10 bases lay between the germline ends. The length of the CDR3 is 15 residues. The germline V gene has CDR1 MGHRA and CDR2 YSYEKL. The CDR3 nucleotides read TGCGCCAGCAGCCAATCAGGGACTGGCACAGATACGCAGTATTTT. As protein: CASSQSGTGTDTQYF.

This clone was recorded once. The chain is built from TRBV29-1 and TRBJ2-7; D perhaps matches TRBD1 (5 bases). The V and J ends lost 4 bases and 3 bases respectively, with 16 bases between them. Germline lookup yields CDR1 SQVTM and CDR2 ANQGSEA. The CDR3 totals 14 residues. The CDR3 nucleotides read TGCAGCGTTGTTTCTCGCGACAGTAGCTACGAGCAGTACTTC. It yields the protein CSVVSRDSSYEQYF.

For this clone: The same CDR3 arises from other DNA sequences in this sample as well. The chain employs TRBV5-1 and TRBJ2-7; 9 positions match TRBD1. The CDR3 extends over 15 amino acids. In germline, CDR1 is SGHRS, CDR2 YFSETQ. V trimming: 0 bases; J trimming: 2 bases; junction bases outside the gene matches: 3. For the CDR3, the DNA is TGCGCCAGCAGCTTGGGGGGGACAGGGACCTACGAGCAGTACTTC. This sequence encodes CASSLGGTGTYEQYF.

The chain recombines TRBV15 with TRBJ2-1, with TRBD2 matching over 9 bases. V was pared by 1 base and J by 8 bases, with 6 bases of the junction left unmatched. Germline V lookup: CDR1 LNHNV, CDR2 YYDKDF (reference sequence). This CDR3 contains 15 residues. Here the CDR3 reads CATSRAGLANDEQFF. CDR3 sequence (DNA): TGTGCCACCAGCAGAGCGGGACTAGCAAACGATGAGCAGTTCTTC.

The J gene is TRBJ2-7, the V gene TRBV7-8; no clear D gene. CDR3 length: 17 residues. From germline, CDR1 is SGHVS and CDR2 FQNEAQ. With 5 bases removed from V and 9 bases from J, the gap between germline ends came to 29 bases. CDR3 sequence: CASSVPLRSHPTHGQYF. The CDR3 DNA sequence: TGTGCCAGCAGCGTACCTCTAAGGTCTCACCCAACCCACGGGCAGTACTTC.

The chain recombines TRBV9 with TRBJ1-2, with 7 nucleotides matching TRBD1. V lost 0 bases to trimming and J lost 4 bases; unmatched junction nucleotides: 6. This CDR3 spans 15 amino acids. Germline assignment: CDR1 SGDLS and CDR2 YYNGEE. DNA for the CDR3: TGTGCCAGCAGCGTAGGAAGGGGGCCGTTCTATGGCTACACCTTC. Translated: CASSVGRGPFYGYTF.